This TCR beta chain came from a study of spatial heterogeneity in lung cancer. Time point meaning: blood at routine non-recurrence follow-up after resection. A unique molecular identifier was attached to every TCR cDNA molecule. TCRdb called the 5' RACE reads again in MiXCR, with one record for every CDR3 protein. Among about 94,000 distinct CDR3 sequences listed, 15% to 20% were seen once. The CDR3 covers 16 residues. Per the germline V gene, CDR1 is SEHNR and CDR2 is FQNEAQ (reference sequence). V lost 1 base and J 3 bases, leaving 13 bases between the germline ends. Only a few counts were recorded for this clonotype.

This receptor was obtained from a male donor with early-stage non-small cell lung cancer. The source was PBMCs, collected at follow-up. The rearrangement links TRBV7-9 to TRBJ2-1; weak D call: TRBD2 (6 bases). CDR3 residues: CASSLGGGLRYNEQFF. The CDR3 nucleotides are TGTGCCAGCAGCTTAGGAGGAGGGTTGCGCTACAATGAGCAGTTCTTC.